This T cell receptor (beta chain) was captured in a study of beta chain features in type 1 diabetes. Whole-study results and caveats: The question left open here concerned HLA type influencing TCRB rearrangement.

Points on this clone: Its antigen is still unknown.

The CDR3 covers 11 residues. From germline, CDR1 is SGHRS and CDR2 YFSETQ. V was shortened by 4 bases and J by 10 bases, with 9 bases between the two germline ends. Isolated RNA was reverse transcribed in full, so expressed TCRB transcripts were sequenced. The protocol was immunoSEQ multiplex PCR, while the TCRdb copy is restricted to in-frame clones and leaves out a portion. The sample lists around 290,000 clones, under 8.5% occurring once. This chain connects TRBV5-1 to TRBJ2-1; D uncertain. The sequencing input was central memory CD4+ T cells from blood. This TCR derives from a woman between 18 and 29 years old in good health. This chain's CDR3 is CASSKWGEQFF. The CDR3 bases are TGCGCCAGCAGCAAGTGGGGAGAGCAGTTCTTC.